This TCR beta chain stems from a study of CD8+ T cells in alopecia areata. Across the whole study: Treatment comprised oral tofacitinib, 5 to 10 mg twice daily, in treated patients. Regarding the study as a whole: The study found higher clonality in lesional than normal scalp, especially in alopecia totalis/universalis.

Those with alopecia areata gave lesional scalp punch biopsies and peripheral blood. Extracted RNA was reverse transcribed, and the resulting cDNA served as sequencing template. This table comes from immunoSEQ multiplex PCR, and its TCRdb copy is limited to in-frame clones, with some not included. The table lists about 150,000 clones, more than 45% of them singletons. This clone was seen a few times. The target antigen is unknown. The CDR3 extends over 13 amino acids. V lost 7 bases and J lost 12, with 22 bases in between. CDR1 is SQVTM and CDR2 is ANQGSEA in the germline V gene. The origin of this receptor is a human donor with alopecia areata. This chain links TRBV29-1 with TRBJ2-4; a possible D gene is TRBD2 (7 bases). Sequenced sample: CD4+ T cells sorted from blood. In DNA, the CDR3 is TGCAGCGCCCGGGGGGCAGGGTTAGGACCTCAGTACTTC. This encodes CSARGAGLGPQYF.